Listed here is a single T cell receptor beta chain. This entry comes from a study of blood T cells in healthy people across ages. This CDR3 has 15 residues. V was shortened by 2 bases and J by 6 bases, with 17 bases between the two germline ends. Per the germline V gene, CDR1 is MNHEY and CDR2 is SVGAGI. Primed by a sample-barcoded 5' primer and a J-beta primer mix, a second PCR proceeded for about 6 to 11 cycles. TCRdb processed the 5' RACE reads anew with MiXCR; each CDR3 protein has one entry. The repertoire consists of about 780,000 distinct CDR3 sequences, with approximately 24% occurring once and the leading ten covering 2.5% to 3.5%. These data also featured in a second study, about T cells of mothers and their children. From that study: In each mother, TCR beta CDR3 reads exceeded 10 million; in each child, they numbered several million.

This receptor was taken from a boy aged 5 to 17 in good health. V and J are TRBV6-5 and TRBJ2-7, with unresolved D. Sequences were obtained from blood. CDR3 in amino acids: CASSYSLPSYGEQYF. CDR3 bases: TGTGCCAGCAGTTACAGCCTTCCCAGTTATGGCGAGCAGTACTTC.